This T cell receptor beta chain was identified in a study of blood T cell repertoires in COVID-19. The overall study: There were acute and convalescent COVID-19 samples, and they came from the United States, Italy and Spain. In each case, the material was cDNA or gDNA derived from T cells, B-cell-depleted T cells, or PBMCs.

Per germline, CDR1 GTSNPN and CDR2 SVGIG (reference sequence). The junction had 10 bases not matched to a gene; V was cut back by 1 base and J by 13 bases. This CDR3 has 13 amino acids. Source study methods: Nucleated cell counts were estimated from reference gene primer amplification. The method was immunoSEQ multiplex PCR; TCRdb's version includes in-frame clones alone and lacks a portion of them. V, J and clone size are those of that table, while D and trimming were read from the DNA. The sample lists approximately 37,000 clones, 80% to 90% occurring once. The specimen sequenced was peripheral blood. This TCR was sampled from a man aged 40-50 years with active COVID-19. The chain couples TRBV30 to TRBJ2-1; 7 bases fit TRBD2. CDR3 coding DNA: TGTGCCTGGAGTGCTTCTAGCGGAAGTTTACAGTTCTTC. Translation: CAWSASSGSLQFF.